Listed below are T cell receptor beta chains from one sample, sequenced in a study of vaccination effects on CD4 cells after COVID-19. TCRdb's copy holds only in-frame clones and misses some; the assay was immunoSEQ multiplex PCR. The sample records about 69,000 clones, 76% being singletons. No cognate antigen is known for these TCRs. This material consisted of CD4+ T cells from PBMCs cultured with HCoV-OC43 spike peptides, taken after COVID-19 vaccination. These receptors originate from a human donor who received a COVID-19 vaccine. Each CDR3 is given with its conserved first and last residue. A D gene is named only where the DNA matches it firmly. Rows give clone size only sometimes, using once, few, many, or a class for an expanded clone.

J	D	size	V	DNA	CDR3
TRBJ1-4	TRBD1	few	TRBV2	TGTGCCAGTGATTCGACAGGGGTGAATGAAAAACTGTTTTTT	CASDSTGVNEKLFF
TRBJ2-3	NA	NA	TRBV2	TGTGCCAGCAGTGTGGGGCCTACGAGCACAGATACGCAGTATTTT	CASSVGPTSTDTQYF
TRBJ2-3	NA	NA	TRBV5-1	TGCGCCAGCAGCTTGGCAGCGTCGGAAGATACGCAGTATTTT	CASSLAASEDTQYF
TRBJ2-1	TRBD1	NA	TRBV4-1	TGCGCCAGCAGCCAAAAGAAGATTCTTGGGGGACAGGTCCACAATGAGCAGTTCTTC	CASSQKKILGGQVHNEQFF
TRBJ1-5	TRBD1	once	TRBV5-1	TGCGCCAGCAGCTTGGTGCCAGGGGGCGATCAGCCCCAGCATTTT	CASSLVPGGDQPQHF
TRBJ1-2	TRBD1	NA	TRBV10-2	TGCGCCAGCAGTCCGGGACAGGGGTATGGCTACACCTTC	CASSPGQGYGYTF
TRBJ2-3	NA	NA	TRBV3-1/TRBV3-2	TGTGCCAGCAGCCACAACCGGGACGGGTACACAGATACGCAGTATTTT	CASSHNRDGYTDTQYF
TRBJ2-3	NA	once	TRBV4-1	TGCGCCAGCAGCCAAAAATCGGGATCCGGAGATACGCAGTATTTT	CASSQKSGSGDTQYF
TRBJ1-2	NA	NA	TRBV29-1	TGCAGCGTTCAGGGATCCAACTATGGCTACACCTTC	CSVQGSNYGYTF
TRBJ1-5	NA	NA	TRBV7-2	TGTGCCAGCAGCTTTGCAACCCGGAATCAGCCCCAGCATTTT	CASSFATRNQPQHF
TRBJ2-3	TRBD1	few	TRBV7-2	TGTGCCATCAGGGGGAGCACAGATACGCAGTATTTT	CAIRGSTDTQYF
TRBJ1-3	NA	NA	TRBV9	TGTGCCAGCAGCGTAGGAGGGCACTCTGGAAACACCATATATTTT	CASSVGGHSGNTIYF
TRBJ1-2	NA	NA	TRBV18	TGTGCCAGCTCACGTGGCCGGGACATCTCTGACTATGGCTACACCTTC	CASSRGRDISDYGYTF
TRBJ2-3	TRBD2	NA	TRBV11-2	TGTGCCAGCAGCTCCCCGGCGGGGGGTTTTTTGGGCACAGATACGCAGTATTTT	CASSSPAGGFLGTDTQYF
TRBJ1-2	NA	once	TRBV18	TGTGCCAGCTCACCACCCGGGGTGGCGTATGGCTACACCTTC	CASSPPGVAYGYTF
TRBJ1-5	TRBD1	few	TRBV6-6	TGTGCCAGCAGCGGACAGGGAGGAAATAGCAATCAGCCCCAGCATTTT	CASSGQGGNSNQPQHF
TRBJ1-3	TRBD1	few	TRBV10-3	TGTGCCATCAGAGAGGGACAGGGCTCCTCTGGAAACACCATATATTTT	CAIREGQGSSGNTIYF
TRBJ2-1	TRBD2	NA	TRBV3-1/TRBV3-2	TGTGCCAGCAGCCAAGATCGGCTAGCGGGGGGCGAAGAGCAGTTCTTC	CASSQDRLAGGEEQFF
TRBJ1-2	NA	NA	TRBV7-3	TGTGCCAGCAGCTTAAATGCGGGGAGCTATGGCTACACCTTC	CASSLNAGSYGYTF
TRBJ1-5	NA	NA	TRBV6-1	TGTGCCAGCAGTGAAGTAGGCAGAAGTAATCAGCCCCAGCATTTT	CASSEVGRSNQPQHF
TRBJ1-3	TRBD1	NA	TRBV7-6	TGTGCCAGCAGCTTAGACAGGGGCTCTGGAAACACCATATATTTT	CASSLDRGSGNTIYF
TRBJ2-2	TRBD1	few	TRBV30	TGTGCCTGGATCCCTCCGGGACAGGGTTTTACCGGGGAGCTGTTTTTT	CAWIPPGQGFTGELFF
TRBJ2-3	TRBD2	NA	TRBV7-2	TGTGCCAGCAGCCTGACTAGCGGGGGGGTCACAGATACGCAGTATTTT	CASSLTSGGVTDTQYF
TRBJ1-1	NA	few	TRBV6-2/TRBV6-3	TGTGCCAGCAGTAAGGACAGTGCGGAAGCTTTCTTT	CASSKDSAEAFF
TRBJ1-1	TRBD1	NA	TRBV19	TGTGCCAGTAGTAGTAGACAGGGGGAGAACACTGAAGCTTTCTTT	CASSSRQGENTEAFF
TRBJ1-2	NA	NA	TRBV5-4	TGTGCCAGCGGGCTCCGGGACACCTCTAACTATGGCTACACCTTC	CASGLRDTSNYGYTF
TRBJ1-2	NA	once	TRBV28	TGTGCCAGCAGGACGACAGGTACCTATGGCTACACCTTC	CASRTTGTYGYTF
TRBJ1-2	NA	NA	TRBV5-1	TGCGCCAGCAGGCCCGGGGAAGGACGTGGCTACACCTTC	CASRPGEGRGYTF
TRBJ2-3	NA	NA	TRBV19	TGTGCCAGTAGCCCAAGGGGTATTAGCACAGATACGCAGTATTTT	CASSPRGISTDTQYF
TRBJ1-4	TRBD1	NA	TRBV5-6	TGTGCCAGCAGCGGGGAACAGGGGACTAATGAAAAACTGTTTTTT	CASSGEQGTNEKLFF
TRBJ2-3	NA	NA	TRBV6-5	TGTGCCAGCAGGAGGGATGGCACAGATACGCAGTATTTT	CASRRDGTDTQYF
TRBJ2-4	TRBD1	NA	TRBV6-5	TGTGCCAGCAGGATGGACAGGGGGCGTAGTCAGTACTTC	CASRMDRGRSQYF
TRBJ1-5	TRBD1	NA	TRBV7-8	TGTGCCAGCAGCCCACGGGACAGACTAAATCAGCCCCAGCATTTT	CASSPRDRLNQPQHF
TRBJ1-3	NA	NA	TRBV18	TGTGCCAGCTCACCAACGATGACAGGACCCTCTGGAAACACCATATATTTT	CASSPTMTGPSGNTIYF
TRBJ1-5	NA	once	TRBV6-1	TGTGCCAGCAGTGAAGGCGTACTATATAGCAATCAGCCCCAGCATTTT	CASSEGVLYSNQPQHF
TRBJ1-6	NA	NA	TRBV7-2	TGTGCCAGCAGCTCCAGGACGAATTCACCCCTCCACTTT	CASSSRTNSPLHF
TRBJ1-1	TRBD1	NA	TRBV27	TGTGCCAGCAGTCCTGGGACAGCGGAGAACACTGAAGCTTTCTTT	CASSPGTAENTEAFF
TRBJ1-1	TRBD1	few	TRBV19	TGTGCCAGTAGTATGAAGACAGGGGGCACTGAAGCTTTCTTT	CASSMKTGGTEAFF
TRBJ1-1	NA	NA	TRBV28	TGTGCCAGCAGTGGCTGGTCCTTCCCTGGAGCTTTCTTT	CASSGWSFPGAFF
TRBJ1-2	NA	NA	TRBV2	TGTGCCAGCATCTCCGGAGGGGAGGGGGGCTATGGCTACACCTTC	CASISGGEGGYGYTF
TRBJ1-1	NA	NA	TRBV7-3	TGTGCCAGCAGTTCACAGGGTGTCACTGAAGCTTTCTTT	CASSSQGVTEAFF
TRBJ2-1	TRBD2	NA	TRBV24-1	TGTGCCACCAGTGACGCCTCGACTAGCGGGGTGAGCTCCTACAATGAGCAGTTCTTC	CATSDASTSGVSSYNEQFF
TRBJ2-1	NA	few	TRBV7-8	TGTGCCAGCAGCTTAGATCTGGGCCAGCAGTTCTTC	CASSLDLGQQFF
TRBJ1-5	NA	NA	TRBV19	TGTGCCAGTAGTATAGTGGAGGGCGGCCAGCCCCAGCATTTT	CASSIVEGGQPQHF
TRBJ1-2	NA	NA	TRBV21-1	TGTGCCAGCAGCAACCCAACCCTGGCCTATGGCTACACCTTC	CASSNPTLAYGYTF
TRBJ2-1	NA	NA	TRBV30	TGTGCCTGGAAGGGACACTACAATGAGCAGTTCTTC	CAWKGHYNEQFF
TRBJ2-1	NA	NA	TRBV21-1	TGTGCCAGCACCCTAGCGGGGGGGCGACTAAATGAGCAGTTCTTC	CASTLAGGRLNEQFF
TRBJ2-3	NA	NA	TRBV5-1	TGCGCCAGCAGCACGGCCCCCTATAGCACAGATACGCAGTATTTT	CASSTAPYSTDTQYF
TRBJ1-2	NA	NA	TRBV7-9	TGTGCCAGCAGCCCTACAGGGTGGAGTGGCTACACCTTC	CASSPTGWSGYTF
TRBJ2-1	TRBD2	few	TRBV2	TGTGCCAGCAGTCAGTTACTAGCGGCTAACAATGAGCAGTTCTTC	CASSQLLAANNEQFF
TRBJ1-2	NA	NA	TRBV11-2	TGTGCCAGCAGCTTGGACAGAGATCGCTACACCTTC	CASSLDRDRYTF